The clone carrying this T cell receptor beta chain was seen more than once but under ten times. Its antigen is as yet unknown. PCR involved 60 Vbeta and 13 Jbeta primers. Sequencing was performed with immunoSEQ multiplex PCR; in TCRdb, only in-frame clones are kept and a portion is missing. The sample carries 130,000 to 150,000 clones, 70% to 80% recorded once. This sample is drawn from a study of cytomegalovirus exposure and HLA in healthy donors. Whole-study results and caveats: Rarity characterized most TCR sequences, yet some public TCRs appeared in many donors. Previous analysis showed most TCR beta V segments were productive about 87% or about 30% of the time.

The CDR3 contains 14 residues. In germline, CDR1 is SGHNT, CDR2 YENEEA. The sample was PBMCs. This TCR was sampled from a young man in good health and CMV-seronegative. The chain combines TRBV11-3 with TRBJ2-5; D perhaps matches TRBD1 (6 bases). The better agreement between TRBJ2-7 and the DNA end casts doubt on the J call. CDR3 coding DNA: TGTGCCAGCAGCCAGGACAGAGTTACCTACGAGCAGTACTTC. Translated, it gives CASSQDRVTYEQYF.